Listed below are T cell receptor beta chains from one sample, sequenced in a study of T cell changes during pregnancy in multiple sclerosis. Repertoires were generated with immunoSEQ multiplex PCR, while TCRdb's copy carries only in-frame clones and drops some. The repertoire holds about 12,000 clones, with 86% as singletons. Source: CD8+ T cells from peripheral blood mononuclear cells, taken in the second trimester of pregnancy. The origin of the receptors is a female donor in good health, enrolled as a control in a pregnancy study. CDR3s include the opening cysteine and the closing phenylalanine or tryptophan. A D gene is named only where the DNA matches it firmly. A row's size may be missing; if present it is once, few, many or a size class.

size: NA; V: TRBV11-3; J: TRBJ2-7; D: NA; CDR3: CASSLSGDSNEQYF; DNA: TGTGCCAGTTCGCTCTCCGGGGACTCTAACGAGCAGTACTTC
size: NA; V: TRBV19; J: TRBJ2-7; D: NA; CDR3: CATSAGFDYEQYF; DNA: TGTGCCACCTCAGCAGGGTTCGACTACGAGCAGTACTTC
size: NA; V: TRBV29-1; J: TRBJ1-1; D: NA; CDR3: CSDLGGNPEAFF; DNA: TGCAGCGACCTCGGGGGGAACCCTGAAGCTTTCTTT
size: NA; V: TRBV11-2; J: TRBJ2-3; D: TRBD2; CDR3: CASSAGAGGGDTQYF; DNA: TGTGCCAGCAGCGCGGGAGCGGGGGGGGGAGATACGCAGTATTTT
size: NA; V: TRBV9; J: TRBJ2-7; D: NA; CDR3: CASSPRRSDYEQYF; DNA: TGTGCCAGCAGCCCCCGGCGGAGCGACTACGAGCAGTACTTC
size: NA; V: TRBV9; J: TRBJ1-4; D: NA; CDR3: CASSGGLGLGEKLFF; DNA: TGTGCCAGCAGCGGGGGGCTGGGCTTGGGTGAAAAACTGTTTTTT
size: NA; V: TRBV19; J: TRBJ1-6; D: TRBD1; CDR3: CASSSRQGGNSPLHF; DNA: TGTGCCAGTAGTTCCCGACAGGGAGGAAATTCACCCCTCCACTTT
size: NA; V: TRBV6-5; J: TRBJ1-2; D: TRBD1; CDR3: CASSYPQGAGGYTF; DNA: TGTGCCAGCAGTTACCCCCAGGGGGCGGGGGGCTACACCTTC
size: NA; V: TRBV7-6; J: TRBJ2-3; D: NA; CDR3: CASSHSGEVTDTQYF; DNA: TGTGCCAGCAGCCATAGCGGAGAAGTCACAGATACGCAGTATTTT
size: NA; V: TRBV14; J: TRBJ2-7; D: NA; CDR3: CASSHEGSYEQYF; DNA: TGTGCCAGCAGTCATGAGGGCTCCTACGAGCAGTACTTC
size: NA; V: TRBV7-8; J: TRBJ2-5; D: TRBD2; CDR3: CASSLEGLAGVFQETQYF; DNA: TGTGCCAGCAGCTTAGAGGGACTAGCGGGAGTCTTCCAAGAGACCCAGTACTTC
size: NA; V: TRBV15; J: TRBJ1-1; D: NA; CDR3: CATSYNRENTEAFF; DNA: TGTGCCACCAGCTACAACAGGGAGAACACTGAAGCTTTCTTT
size: once; V: TRBV10-2; J: TRBJ2-7; D: NA; CDR3: CASKPGYPSYEQYF; DNA: TGCGCCAGCAAACCGGGTTACCCCTCCTACGAGCAGTACTTC
size: NA; V: TRBV5-4; J: TRBJ2-7; D: TRBD1; CDR3: CASSLETGDYEQYF; DNA: TGTGCCAGCAGCTTGGAGACAGGGGATTACGAGCAGTACTTC
size: once; V: TRBV28; J: TRBJ2-4; D: TRBD2; CDR3: CASSFEAGGPLGIQYF; DNA: TGTGCCAGCAGTTTTGAAGCGGGAGGGCCTCTGGGCATTCAGTACTTC
size: NA; V: TRBV30; J: TRBJ2-3; D: TRBD2; CDR3: CALLAGITDTQYF; DNA: TGTGCCTTACTAGCGGGGATCACAGATACGCAGTATTTT
size: NA; V: TRBV7-9; J: TRBJ2-5; D: TRBD2; CDR3: CASSLTSGDKKTQYF; DNA: TGTGCCAGCAGCTTGACTAGCGGGGACAAGAAGACCCAGTACTTC
size: NA; V: TRBV2; J: TRBJ2-3; D: NA; CDR3: CASNVDWSDTQYF; DNA: TGTGCCAGCAACGTGGACTGGTCAGATACGCAGTATTTT
size: NA; V: TRBV7-8; J: TRBJ1-4; D: TRBD1; CDR3: CASSLRQGAGEKLFF; DNA: TGTGCCAGCAGCTTGAGACAGGGGGCAGGCGAAAAACTGTTTTTT
size: NA; V: TRBV5-6; J: TRBJ1-1; D: TRBD1; CDR3: CASSLTGDTEAFF; DNA: TGTGCCAGCAGCCTCACAGGGGACACTGAAGCTTTCTTT
size: NA; V: TRBV27; J: TRBJ2-7; D: TRBD1; CDR3: CASSSTGTGGTIGEQYF; DNA: TGTGCCAGCAGCTCAACCGGGACAGGGGGGACGATAGGCGAGCAGTACTTC
size: NA; V: TRBV19; J: TRBJ1-2; D: NA; CDR3: CASSIRGEKRDGYTF; DNA: TGTGCCAGTAGTATACGCGGGGAGAAGCGGGATGGCTACACCTTC
size: NA; V: TRBV25-1; J: TRBJ1-4; D: NA; CDR3: CASSDKWSTNEKLFF; DNA: TGTGCCAGCAGTGACAAATGGAGCACTAACGAAAAACTGTTTTTT